This T cell receptor beta chain was captured in a study of cytomegalovirus exposure and HLA in healthy donors. Use of 60 Vbeta and 13 Jbeta primers characterized the PCR. Here immunoSEQ multiplex PCR was the method, and the copy in TCRdb shows in-frame clones only, minus some. The profile shows approximately 88,000 clones, around 64% of them singletons. Points from the study as a whole: Published work reported that the classifier diagnosed cytomegalovirus status with high specificity and sensitivity.

Germline V gene sequence: CDR1 MNHNS, CDR2 SASEGT. The CDR3 extends over 14 amino acids. Losses at the gene ends were 11 bases for V and 8 bases for J; bases not matched to a gene: 17. This clone was picked up a small number of times. Its antigen is undetermined. The receptor comes from a man aged 60-69 years in good health and CMV-seronegative. Sequenced input: PBMCs. This chain uses TRBV6-1 with TRBJ2-7; 8 positions match TRBD1. CDR3 residues: CAPWTGTHDLQQYF. Written as DNA, the CDR3 is TGTGCCCCCTGGACAGGGACGCACGACCTGCAGCAGTACTTC.